This T cell receptor beta chain comes out of a study of OX40 agonist ivuxolimab in advanced cancers. Measured with immunoSEQ multiplex PCR; TCRdb has only the in-frame clones, and not every one. The sample lists about 17,000 clones; roughly nine tenths were seen once. The CDR3 consists of 19 residues. Unmatched junction bases numbered 15, after V lost 0 bases and J lost 6 bases. Germline CDR1 and CDR2: SNHLY and FYNNEI. The chain joins TRBV2 to TRBJ2-1; 9 bases align to TRBD2. The clonotype originates from an adult with an advanced solid tumor such as melanoma, head and neck, liver or kidney cancer. Source: CD4+ or CD8+ T cells sorted from blood, taken in a trial of the OX40 agonist ivuxolimab. The CDR3 DNA follows: TGTGCCAGCAGTGAAGCAAGTCCCCCAAGCGGGAGGCGGCCCAATGAGCAGTTCTTC. Translation: CASSEASPPSGRRPNEQFF.